This TCR beta chain originates from a study of control samples from healthy donors and cancer patients. Assay used: immunoSEQ multiplex PCR; TCRdb lists only in-frame clones, some missing. Of 150,000 or so clones listed, roughly 93% are singletons. A note on this clone: An end of the junction does not agree with germline; a read error may underlie this.

CDR3 length: 11 amino acids. Germline V lookup: CDR1 DFQATT, CDR2 SNEGSKA (reference sequence). The chain couples TRBV20-1 to TRBJ2-1; D unresolved. Sequenced input: blood. The source of this sequence is a man between 18 and 35 years old in good health. The CDR3 is CSASPGLGTVF. The CDR3 bases are TGCAGTGCTAGTCCCGGTTTGGGCACGGTCTTC.